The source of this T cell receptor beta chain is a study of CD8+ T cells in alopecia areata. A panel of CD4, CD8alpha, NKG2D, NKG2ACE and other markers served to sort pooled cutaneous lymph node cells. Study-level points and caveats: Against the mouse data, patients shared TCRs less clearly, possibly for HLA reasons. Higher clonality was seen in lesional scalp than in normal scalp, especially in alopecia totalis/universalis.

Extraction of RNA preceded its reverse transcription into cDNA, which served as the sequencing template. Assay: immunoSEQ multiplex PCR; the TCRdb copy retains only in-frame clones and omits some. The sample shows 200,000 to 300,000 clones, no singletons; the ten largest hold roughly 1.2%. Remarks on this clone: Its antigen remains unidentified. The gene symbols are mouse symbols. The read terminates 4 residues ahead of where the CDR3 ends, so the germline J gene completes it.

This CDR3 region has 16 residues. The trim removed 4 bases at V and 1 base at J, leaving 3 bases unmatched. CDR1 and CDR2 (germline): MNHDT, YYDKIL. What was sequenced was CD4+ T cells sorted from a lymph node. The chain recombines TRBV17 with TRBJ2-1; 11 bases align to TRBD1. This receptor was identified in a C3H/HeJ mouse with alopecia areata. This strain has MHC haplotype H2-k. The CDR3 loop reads CASSTGTGGNYAEQFF. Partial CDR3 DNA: TGTGCTAGCAGTACCGGGACAGGGGGGAACTATGCT.